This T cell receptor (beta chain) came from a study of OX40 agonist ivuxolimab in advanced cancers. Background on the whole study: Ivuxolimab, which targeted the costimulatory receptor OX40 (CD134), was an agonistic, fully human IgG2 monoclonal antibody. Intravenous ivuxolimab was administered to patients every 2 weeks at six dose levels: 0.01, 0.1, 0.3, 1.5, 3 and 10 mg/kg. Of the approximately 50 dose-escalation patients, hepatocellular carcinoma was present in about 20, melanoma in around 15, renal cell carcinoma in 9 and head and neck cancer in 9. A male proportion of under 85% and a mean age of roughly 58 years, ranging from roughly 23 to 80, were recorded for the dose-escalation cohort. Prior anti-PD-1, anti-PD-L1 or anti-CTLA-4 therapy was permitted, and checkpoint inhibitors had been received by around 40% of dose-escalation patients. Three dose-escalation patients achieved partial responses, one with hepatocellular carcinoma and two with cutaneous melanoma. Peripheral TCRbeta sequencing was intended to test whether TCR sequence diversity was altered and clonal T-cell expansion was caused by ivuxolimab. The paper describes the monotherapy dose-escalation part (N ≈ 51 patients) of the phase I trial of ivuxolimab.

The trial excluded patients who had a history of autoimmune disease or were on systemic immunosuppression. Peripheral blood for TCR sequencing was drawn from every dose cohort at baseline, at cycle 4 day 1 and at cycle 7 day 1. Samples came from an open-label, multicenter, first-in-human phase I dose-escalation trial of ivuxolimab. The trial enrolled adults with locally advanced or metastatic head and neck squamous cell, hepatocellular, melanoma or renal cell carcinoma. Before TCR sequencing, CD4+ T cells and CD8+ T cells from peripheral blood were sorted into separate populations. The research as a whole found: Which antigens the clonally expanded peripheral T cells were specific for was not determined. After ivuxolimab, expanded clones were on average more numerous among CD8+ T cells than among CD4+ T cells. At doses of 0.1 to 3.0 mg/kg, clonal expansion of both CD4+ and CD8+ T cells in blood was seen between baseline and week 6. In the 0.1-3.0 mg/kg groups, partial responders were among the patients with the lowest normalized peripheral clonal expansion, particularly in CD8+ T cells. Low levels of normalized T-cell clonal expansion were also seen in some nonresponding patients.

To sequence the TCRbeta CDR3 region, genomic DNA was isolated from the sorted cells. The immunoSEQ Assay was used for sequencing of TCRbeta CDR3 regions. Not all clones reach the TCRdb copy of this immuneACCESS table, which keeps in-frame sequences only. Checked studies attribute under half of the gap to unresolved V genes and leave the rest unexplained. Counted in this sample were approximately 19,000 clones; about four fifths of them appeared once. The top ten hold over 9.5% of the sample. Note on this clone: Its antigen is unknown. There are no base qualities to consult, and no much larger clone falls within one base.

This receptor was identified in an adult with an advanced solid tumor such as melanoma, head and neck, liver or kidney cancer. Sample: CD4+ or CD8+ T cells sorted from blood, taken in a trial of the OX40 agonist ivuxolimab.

In nucleotide form, the sequence is TGTGCCAGCAGCTTAAGCGGGATATGGGGCCTGGGGGAACATGAAGCTTTCTTT. Translated, it reads CASSLSGIWGLGEHEAFF. The chain is encoded by TRBV11-2 joined to TRBJ1-1, with a weak D call of TRBD1 (5 bases match). The CDR3 measures 18 amino acids from cysteine to phenylalanine. This entry keeps only the CDR3 DNA: 54 bases, framed from base 1. Reading the germline V gene gives CDR1 SGHAT and CDR2 FQNNGV. V drops 2 bases and J drops 7 bases, leaving 26 bases in between.